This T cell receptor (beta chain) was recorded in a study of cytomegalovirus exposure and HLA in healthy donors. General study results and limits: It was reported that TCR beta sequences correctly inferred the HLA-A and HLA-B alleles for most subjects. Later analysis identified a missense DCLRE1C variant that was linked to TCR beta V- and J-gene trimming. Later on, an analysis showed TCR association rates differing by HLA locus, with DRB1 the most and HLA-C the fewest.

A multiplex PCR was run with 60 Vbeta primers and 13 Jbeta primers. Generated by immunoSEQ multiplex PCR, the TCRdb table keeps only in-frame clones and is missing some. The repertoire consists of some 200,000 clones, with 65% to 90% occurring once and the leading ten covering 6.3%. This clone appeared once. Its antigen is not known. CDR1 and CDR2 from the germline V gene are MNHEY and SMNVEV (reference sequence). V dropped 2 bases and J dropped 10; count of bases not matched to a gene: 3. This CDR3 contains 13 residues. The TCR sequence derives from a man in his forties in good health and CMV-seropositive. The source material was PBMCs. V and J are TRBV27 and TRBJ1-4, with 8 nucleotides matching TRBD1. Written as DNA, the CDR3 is TGTGCCAGCAGTTTACAGGGGGCTAGAAAACTGTTTTTT. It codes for CASSLQGARKLFF.